Listed here are 4 T cell receptor beta chains from one sample, sequenced in a study of shared clonotypes between healthy human individuals. The data were produced by immunoSEQ multiplex PCR, yet TCRdb's version contains in-frame clones alone and is incomplete. Of roughly 770,000 clones listed, roughly 96% are singletons. Naive-designated CD8 cells lacked CD45RO, were positively enriched for CCR7, and omitted terminally differentiated effector memory CD45RA+ cells. Specimen: naive CD8+ T cells sorted from blood. The origin of the receptors is a man aged 25 to 45 in good health.

The count of this clone is one. The rearrangement uses TRBV5-1 and TRBJ1-5, with D uncertain. The V gene lost 4 bases and the J gene lost 0 bases, with 23 bases spanning the gap. CDR3 size: 19 residues. Germline CDR1 and CDR2: SGHRS and YFSETQ. CDR3 bases: TGCGCCAGCAGCCCCGGGCCCCCGATCGGAGCTAATAGCAATCAGCCCCAGCATTTT. Translation gives CASSPGPPIGANSNQPQHF. Complete variable domain (other parts from reference TRBV5-1 and TRBJ1-5): KAGVTQTPRYLIKTRGQQVTLSCSPISGHRSVSWYQQTPGQGLQFLFEYFSETQRNKGNFPGRFSGRQFSNSRSEMNVSTLELGDSALYLCASSPGPPIGANSNQPQHFGDGTRLSIL.

V and J are TRBV27 and TRBJ2-7; 8 nucleotides agree with TRBD1. In germline, CDR1 is MNHEY, CDR2 SMNVEV (reference sequence). The CDR3 totals 15 residues. The junction had 9 bases not matched to a gene; V was cut back by 5 bases and J by 3 bases. This CDR3 reads CASSPPGQAVYEQYF. The CDR3 bases are TGTGCCAGCAGTCCCCCGGGACAGGCTGTCTACGAGCAGTACTTC.

This clone was detected only once. The genes are TRBV6-5 and TRBJ1-2; no clear D. This CDR3 region has 13 residues. Germline loops: CDR1 MNHEY, CDR2 SVGAGI. The V gene lost 6 bases and the J gene lost 5 bases, with 13 bases spanning the gap. The CDR3 DNA reads TGTGCCAGCAGCCTGTACGAGGCGTATGGCTACACCTTC. Protein product: CASSLYEAYGYTF.

This sequence joins TRBV4-1 and TRBJ2-5, with D hard to call. Trimming cost V 4 bases and J 5 bases, with 17 bases left between them. The CDR3 length is 15 residues. Germline V gene lookup returns CDR1 MGHRA and CDR2 YSYEKL. The CDR3 reads CASSLLTESAETQYF. CDR3 coding DNA: TGCGCCAGCAGCCTCCTGACGGAAAGTGCGGAGACCCAGTACTTC.